This TCR beta chain was sequenced in a study of T cell clones after liver transplantation. Study overall: Immunosuppression withdrawal was tried within 2 years after liver transplantation in this trial. Study-wide results and caveats: Low donor cell numbers restricted donor-reactive repertoire measurement in two subjects. Rather than being deleted, graft donor-reactive T cells may have moved into the graft. In most of the 8 subjects, circulating graft-donor-reactive CD4 TCRbeta sequences fell significantly after transplant.

TCRdb keeps only in-frame clones here, not all; method: immunoSEQ multiplex PCR. The table lists more than 100,000 clones, 84% of them singletons. In regard to this clone: Antigen unknown.

V was trimmed by 0 bases and J by 10 bases, leaving 13 bases between them. The CDR3 loop spans 15 amino acids. In germline, CDR1 is MNHNS, CDR2 SASEGT. The chain combines TRBV6-1 with TRBJ1-6; D remains ambiguous. This receptor was obtained from a human patient who received a liver transplant. The graft donor may have contributed some T cells. This specimen was CD4+ T cells from blood, taken approximately 43 months after liver transplant. This CDR3 reads CASSEAGRILSPLHF. DNA of the CDR3: TGTGCCAGCAGTGAAGCAGGTCGGATTCTGTCACCCCTCCACTTT.